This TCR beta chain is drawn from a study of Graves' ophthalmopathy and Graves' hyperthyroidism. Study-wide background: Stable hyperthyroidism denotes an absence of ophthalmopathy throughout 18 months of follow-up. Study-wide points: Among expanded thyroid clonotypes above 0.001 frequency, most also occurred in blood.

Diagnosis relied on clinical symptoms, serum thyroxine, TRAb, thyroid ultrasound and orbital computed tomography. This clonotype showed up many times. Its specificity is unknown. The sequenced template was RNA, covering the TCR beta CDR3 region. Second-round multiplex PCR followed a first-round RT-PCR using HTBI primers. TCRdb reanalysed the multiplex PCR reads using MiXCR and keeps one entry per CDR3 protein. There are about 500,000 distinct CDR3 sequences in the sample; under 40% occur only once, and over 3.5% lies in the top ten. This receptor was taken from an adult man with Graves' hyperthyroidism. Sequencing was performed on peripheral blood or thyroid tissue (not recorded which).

CDR3 sequence: CASSVHNTGELFF. CDR3 sequence (DNA): TGTGCCAGCAGCGTACACAACACCGGGGAGCTGTTTTTT. The J gene is TRBJ2-2, the V gene TRBV9; D not certain. Germline-derived CDR1 and CDR2 are SGDLS and YYNGEE. The CDR3 totals 13 residues. The V end was cut by 1 base, the J end by 2 bases, with 3 bases between. Using reference TRBV9 and TRBJ2-2 for the parts outside the CDR3, the full variable domain is DSGVTQTPKHLITATGQRVTLRCSPRSGDLSVYWYQQSLDQGLQFLIQYYNGEERAKGNILERFSAQQFPDLHSELNLSSLELGDSALYFCASSVHNTGELFFGEGSRLTVL.